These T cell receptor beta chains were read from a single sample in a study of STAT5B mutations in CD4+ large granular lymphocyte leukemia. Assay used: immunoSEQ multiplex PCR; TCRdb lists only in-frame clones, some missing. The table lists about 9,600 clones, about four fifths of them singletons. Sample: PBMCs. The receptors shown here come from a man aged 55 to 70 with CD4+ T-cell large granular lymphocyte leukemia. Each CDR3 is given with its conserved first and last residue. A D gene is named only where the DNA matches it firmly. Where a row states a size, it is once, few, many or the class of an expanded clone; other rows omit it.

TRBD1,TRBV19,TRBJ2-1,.,CASSIHRQGNEQFF,TGTGCCAGTAGTATCCACCGACAGGGGAACGAGCAGTTCTTC
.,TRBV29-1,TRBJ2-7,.,CSGGSNYEQYF,TGCAGCGGGGGCTCAAACTACGAGCAGTACTTC
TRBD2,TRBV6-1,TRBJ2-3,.,CASSGLAGGPDTQYF,TGTGCCAGCAGTGGACTAGCGGGAGGGCCAGATACGCAGTATTTT
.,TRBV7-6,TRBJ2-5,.,CASSAGIARETQYF,TGTGCCAGCAGCGCCGGGATTGCCCGGGAGACCCAGTACTTC
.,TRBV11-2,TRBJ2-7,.,CASSPGQYTYEQYF,TGTGCCAGCAGCCCCGGACAGTATACCTACGAGCAGTACTTC
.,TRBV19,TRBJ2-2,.,CASISNTGELFF,TGTGCCAGTATCTCGAACACCGGGGAGCTGTTTTTT
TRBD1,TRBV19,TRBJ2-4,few,CASRRDRGKNIQYF,TGTGCCAGTAGACGGGACAGGGGTAAAAACATTCAGTACTTC
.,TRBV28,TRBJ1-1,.,CASSPATGLMNTEAFF,TGTGCCAGCAGCCCAGCAACCGGACTGATGAACACTGAAGCTTTCTTT
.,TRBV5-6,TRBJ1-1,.,CASSTGIAEAFF,TGTGCCAGTTCGACAGGTATAGCCGAAGCTTTCTTT
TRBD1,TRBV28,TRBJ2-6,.,CASSSGTGEVGVLTF,TGTGCCAGCAGTTCCGGGACAGGGGAGGTGGGCGTCCTGACTTTC
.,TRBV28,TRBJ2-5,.,CASSLGRGVPQYF,TGTGCCAGCAGTTTAGGAAGGGGAGTGCCCCAGTACTTC
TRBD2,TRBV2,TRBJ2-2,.,CASSEALGLAGELFF,TGTGCCAGCAGTGAAGCGCTTGGACTAGCGGGGGAGCTGTTTTTT
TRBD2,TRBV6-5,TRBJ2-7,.,CASNTRAGVGYEQYF,TGTGCCAGCAACACCCGAGCGGGAGTCGGCTACGAGCAGTACTTC
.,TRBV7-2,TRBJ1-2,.,CASSESPGAGVGYGYTF,TGTGCCAGCAGCGAATCTCCTGGGGCAGGGGTGGGGTATGGCTACACCTTC
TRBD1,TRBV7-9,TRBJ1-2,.,CASNRGRNYGYTF,TGTGCCAGCAACAGGGGGCGAAACTATGGCTACACCTTC
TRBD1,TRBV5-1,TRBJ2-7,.,CASSHGTGYEQYF,TGCGCCAGCAGCCACGGGACAGGCTACGAGCAGTACTTC
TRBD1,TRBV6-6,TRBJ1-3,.,CASRRGQGGNTIYF,TGTGCCAGCAGGAGGGGGCAGGGAGGAAACACCATATATTTT
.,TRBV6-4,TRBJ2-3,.,CASRKQGATDTQYF,TGTGCCAGCAGAAAACAGGGTGCGACAGATACGCAGTATTTT
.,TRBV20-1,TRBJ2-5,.,CSAGAGETQYF,TGCAGTGCGGGAGCAGGAGAGACCCAGTACTTC
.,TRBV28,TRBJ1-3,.,CASSFGISGNTIYF,TGTGCCAGCAGTTTCGGGATTTCTGGAAACACCATATATTTT
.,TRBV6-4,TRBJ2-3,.,CASSLGSLEADTQYF,TGTGCCAGCAGCCTAGGATCATTGGAGGCAGATACGCAGTATTTT
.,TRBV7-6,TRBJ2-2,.,CASSLGVGAGELFF,TGTGCCAGCAGCTTAGGGGTGGGCGCCGGGGAGCTGTTTTTT